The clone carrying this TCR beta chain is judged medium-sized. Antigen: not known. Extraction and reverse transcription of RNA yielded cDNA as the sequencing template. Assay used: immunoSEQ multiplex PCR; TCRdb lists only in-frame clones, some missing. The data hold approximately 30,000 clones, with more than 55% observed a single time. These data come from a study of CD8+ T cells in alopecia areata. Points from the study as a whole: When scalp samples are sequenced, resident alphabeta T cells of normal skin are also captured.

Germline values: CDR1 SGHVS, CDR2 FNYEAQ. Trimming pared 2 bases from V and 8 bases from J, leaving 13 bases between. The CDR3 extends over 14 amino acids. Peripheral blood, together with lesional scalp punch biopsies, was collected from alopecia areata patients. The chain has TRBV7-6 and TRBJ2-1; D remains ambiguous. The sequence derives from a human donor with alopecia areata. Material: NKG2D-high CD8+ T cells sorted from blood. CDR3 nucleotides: TGTGCCAGCAGCTTAAGCCCTTTAATCGATGAGCAGTTCTTC. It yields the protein CASSLSPLIDEQFF.